Below, 15 T cell receptor beta chains from the same sample are listed, as sequenced in a study of blood T cell repertoires in COVID-19 (dated by TCRdb to the early 2020s). Library preparation used the immunoSEQ multiplex PCR assay. TCRdb mirrors the immuneACCESS table, restricted to in-frame sequences. Some clones are absent from its copies; in checked studies, under half trace to an unresolved V gene, and the reason for the others is unknown. The sample table shows nearly 200,000 clones, and around nine tenths are seen once. The ten largest make up 6.2% of the sample. Sequencing was done on a sample of peripheral blood. These TCRs come from a woman aged 40 to 50 who had recovered from COVID-19.

This clone came up once. This chain joins TRBV28 and TRBJ1-5; D remains ambiguous. V lost 2 bases to trimming and J lost 4 bases, with 6 bases between them. Germline-derived CDR1 and CDR2 are MDHEN and SYDVKM. This CDR3 has 13 amino acids. CDR3 residues: CASSLLLNQPQHF. DNA for the CDR3: TGTGCCAGCAGTTTACTTTTAAATCAGCCCCAGCATTTT.

This chain uses TRBV4-2 with TRBJ1-2; TRBD1 matches 12 bases. Losses at the gene ends were 4 bases for V and 2 bases for J; bases not matched to a gene: 8. The CDR3 is made up of 17 amino acids. Per germline, CDR1 LGHNA and CDR2 YNFKEQ. The CDR3: CASSRPGTGGDNYGYTF. The CDR3 DNA is TGTGCCAGCAGCCGCCCCGGGACAGGGGGCGACAACTATGGCTACACCTTC.

This clone was observed a few times. The chain uses TRBV27 and TRBJ2-1, with 7 bases lining up with TRBD2. This CDR3 comprises 16 residues. Germline V lookup: CDR1 MNHEY, CDR2 SMNVEV (reference sequence). V shed 4 bases, J shed 2 bases, and the junction held 8 bases outside the gene matches. The CDR3 DNA sequence: TGTGCCAGCAGTTCACAGGCTAGCGGAACCTACAATGAGCAGTTCTTC. This translates into CASSSQASGTYNEQFF.

The V call is TRBV29-1, the J call TRBJ2-1; 16 bases map to TRBD2. The CDR3 runs 16 residues. The ends lost 7 bases at V and 7 bases at J; junction bases unmatched: 10. From germline, CDR1 is SQVTM and CDR2 ANQGSEA. CDR3 loop: CSGSGTSGRVRNEQFF. The DNA of the CDR3 is TGCAGCGGATCCGGGACTAGCGGGAGGGTGAGGAATGAGCAGTTCTTC.

This chain joins TRBV3-1 (or the pseudogene TRBV3-2) and TRBJ2-2; a weak D match, TRBD1 (5 bases). Germline V lookup: CDR1 LGHDT, CDR2 YNNKEL (reference sequence). Trimming stripped 4 bases from V and 2 bases from J, with 14 bases between. The CDR3 is 16 residues long. The CDR3 DNA is TGTGCCAGCAGCCCGAGGAAGGGGATAAACACCGGGGAGCTGTTTTTT. Amino acids: CASSPRKGINTGELFF.

The chain employs TRBV5-1 and TRBJ2-1; maybe TRBD2 (5 bases). Between the trimmed V and J ends, which lost 0 bases and 3 bases, there was a span of 13 bases. Germline values: CDR1 SGHRS, CDR2 YFSETQ. The CDR3 consists of 16 residues. CDR3 residues: CASSLGGFLVYNEQFF. CDR3 DNA: TGCGCCAGCAGCTTGGGAGGGTTCTTGGTCTACAATGAGCAGTTCTTC.

V usage is TRBV15 and J usage is TRBJ1-1; D remains ambiguous. Between the trimmed V and J ends, which lost 0 bases and 0 bases, there was a span of 5 bases. This CDR3 region has 14 residues. In germline, CDR1 is LNHNV, CDR2 YYDKDF (reference sequence). The chain's CDR3 is CATSRDEMNTEAFF. The CDR3 DNA follows: TGTGCCACCAGCAGAGATGAGATGAACACTGAAGCTTTCTTT.

J is TRBJ2-6 and V is TRBV4-2, with TRBD1 identical over 8 bases. This CDR3 has 20 amino acids. Germline assignment: CDR1 LGHNA and CDR2 YNFKEQ. The V gene end was trimmed by 0 bases and the J gene end by 0 bases; junction bases not matched to a gene: 10. The CDR3, as DNA: TGTGCCAGCAGCCAAGAGACCCCGGGACAGGTGACCTCTGGGGCCAACGTCCTGACTTTC. Translating it yields CASSQETPGQVTSGANVLTF.

The chain recombines TRBV4-2 with TRBJ2-3, with 9 bases matching TRBD2. The germline V gene encodes CDR1 LGHNA and CDR2 YNFKEQ. V trimming: 4 bases; J trimming: 6 bases; junction bases outside the gene matches: 11. The CDR3 has 16 amino acids. The CDR3 DNA is TGTGCCAGCAGCCCGCCGGGTAGCGGGAGTAGGGATACGCAGTATTTT. This encodes CASSPPGSGSRDTQYF.

This chain connects TRBV19 to TRBJ2-1; 9 bases fit TRBD2. The CDR3 is 16 amino acids. The ends lost 6 bases at V and 0 bases at J; junction bases unmatched: 6. CDR1 is LNHDA and CDR2 is SQIVND in the germline V gene (reference sequence). Here the CDR3 DNA reads TGTGCCAGTAGAGTGGCTAGCGGGGCCTCCTACAATGAGCAGTTCTTC. It translates to CASRVASGASYNEQFF.

The V gene is TRBV6-2 or TRBV6-3, the J gene TRBJ1-1; TRBD1 agrees at 10 bases. CDR3 length equals 19 residues. V lost 2 bases, J lost 2 bases, and 14 bases stayed unmatched. Per germline, CDR1 MNHEY and CDR2 SVGEGT. CDR3 protein: CASSYRTGGFFSINTEAFF. CDR3 DNA: TGTGCCAGCAGTTACAGGACAGGGGGGTTCTTCTCGATAAACACTGAAGCTTTCTTT.

In nucleotides, the CDR3 is TGTGCCAGCAGCCAAGCGGGGGGGCGGACTGAAGCTTTCTTT. This gives the protein CASSQAGGRTEAFF. The chain has TRBV3-1 (or the pseudogene TRBV3-2) and TRBJ1-1; D is possibly TRBD1 (6 bases). The CDR3 runs 14 residues. Trimming took off 1 base at V and 5 bases at J, with 11 bases between the two ends. CDR1 is LGHDT, CDR2 YNNKEL, per germline (reference sequence).

The J gene is TRBJ2-1, the V gene TRBV28; 10 nucleotides match TRBD2. J lost 7 bases, V lost 1 base, and 10 bases had no gene match. The germline CDR1 and CDR2 sequences are MDHEN and SYDVKM. The CDR3 length is 17 residues. The CDR3 nucleotides are TGTGCCAGCAGTTTATTGGCTAGCGGGGGCCCGTGGAATGAGCAGTTCTTC. It yields the protein CASSLLASGGPWNEQFF.

This clone was found once. This rearrangement joins TRBV27 to TRBJ2-1; 11 bases are a match to TRBD2. This CDR3 has 15 residues. Germline-derived CDR1 and CDR2 are MNHEY and SMNVEV (reference sequence). V lost 6 bases and J lost 5; bases outside the gene matches: 6. The CDR3 sequence is CASSPGTSGNNEQFF. The CDR3 DNA sequence: TGTGCCAGCAGCCCCGGGACTAGCGGTAACAATGAGCAGTTCTTC.

The J gene is TRBJ1-2, the V gene TRBV6-2 or TRBV6-3; maybe TRBD1 (6 bases). Germline lookup yields CDR1 MNHEY and CDR2 SVGEGT. The CDR3 consists of 14 residues. V gave up 3 bases and J gave up 8 bases, with 16 bases separating them. The CDR3 protein is CASSYRQVSEGYTF. The CDR3 nucleotides read TGTGCCAGCAGTTATCGACAGGTTTCTGAAGGCTACACCTTC.